The 26 T cell receptor beta chains reported below all come from one sample, sequenced in a study of cytomegalovirus exposure and HLA in healthy donors. Amplification used 60 Vbeta primers and 13 Jbeta primers. Clones were sequenced by immunoSEQ multiplex PCR, and TCRdb holds only the in-frame ones, with some missing. The sample shows about 120,000 clones, around 76% of them seen only once. The sequenced sample was PBMCs. These receptors were collected from a man aged 55 to 70 in good health and CMV-seropositive.

The chain is built from TRBV30 and TRBJ2-7; weak D call: TRBD1 (5 bases). Germline lookup yields CDR1 GTSNPN and CDR2 SVGIG (reference sequence). V lost 0 bases and J lost 5, with 11 bases in between. The CDR3 sequence is 13 residues long. CDR3 sequence reads: CAWSVRGAHEQYF. CDR3 in DNA: TGTGCCTGGAGTGTACGTGGGGCACACGAGCAGTACTTC.

This clone was observed a few times. J is TRBJ2-5 and V is TRBV5-1, with D tentatively TRBD2 (6 bases). Germline CDR1 and CDR2: SGHRS and YFSETQ. This CDR3 region has 13 residues. The germline V and J ends were trimmed by 3 bases and 2 bases, with 8 bases remaining between them. CDR3 region: CASSSGTQETQYF. The CDR3 DNA reads as TGCGCCAGCAGCTCCGGGACTCAAGAGACCCAGTACTTC.

This clone appeared a few times. At one end, the junction sequence differs from germline, possibly due to a read error. The chain carries TRBV7-9 and TRBJ1-1, with TRBD1 matching 7 bases. Germline CDR1 and CDR2: SEHNR and FQNEAQ (reference sequence). The CDR3 runs 14 residues. The CDR3 here is CACSPGQQNTEAFF. The CDR3 DNA follows: TGTGCCTGCAGTCCGGGACAGCAAAACACTGAAGCTTTCTTT. The entire variable domain, with the rest obtained from reference TRBV7-9 and TRBJ1-1, is as follows: DTGVSQNPRHKITKRGQNVTFRCDPISEHNRLYWYRQTLGQGPEFLTYFQNEAQLEKSRLLSDRFSAERPKGSFSTLEIQRTEQGDSAMYLCACSPGQQNTEAFFGQGTRLTVV.

The rearrangement links TRBV13 to TRBJ2-7; the match to TRBD1 covers 10 bases. Germline CDR1 is PRHDT and CDR2 is FYEKMQ (reference sequence). The CDR3 loop spans 14 amino acids. The junction had 3 bases not matched to a gene; V was cut back by 2 bases and J by 5 bases. In DNA form, the CDR3 reads TGTGCCAGCAGCTTAAGAGGACAGGGGGACGAGCAGTACTTC. Amino acid sequence: CASSLRGQGDEQYF.

V and J are TRBV7-9 and TRBJ1-1; no clear D. The CDR3 extends over 16 amino acids. With 5 bases removed from V and 4 bases from J, the gap between germline ends came to 20 bases. The germline V gene has CDR1 SEHNR and CDR2 FQNEAQ (reference sequence). The CDR3 DNA reads as TGTGCCAGCAGCCCCCCGGGCCTCCGCGGAGGCACTGAAGCTTTCTTT. Translating gives CASSPPGLRGGTEAFF.

The CDR3 region has the DNA TGTGCCAGCAGCACCTATCAGGGGGCGGAAGGAAACACCATATATTTT. It specifies CASSTYQGAEGNTIYF. The chain combines TRBV7-9 with TRBJ1-3; 8 nucleotides agree with TRBD1. The V gene's germline CDR1 is SEHNR and CDR2 FQNEAQ (reference sequence). V gave up 5 bases and J gave up 4 bases; unmatched junction bases: 10. The CDR3 has 16 amino acids.

V gene TRBV7-9 combines with J gene TRBJ1-3; D unresolved. Germline CDR1 and CDR2: SEHNR and FQNEAQ (reference sequence). Deletions cut 5 bases from V and 0 bases from J, with 8 bases between. The CDR3 has 14 amino acids. The DNA for the CDR3 is TGTGCCAGCAGCCCCCGTAACTCTGGAAACACCATATATTTT. It specifies CASSPRNSGNTIYF.

The rearrangement joins TRBV5-1 to TRBJ2-6; D is possibly TRBD2 (5 bases). The CDR3 is 16 residues long. V was shortened by 4 bases and J by 0 bases, with 11 bases between the two germline ends. In germline, CDR1 is SGHRS, CDR2 YFSETQ. CDR3 in DNA: TGCGCCAGCAGCGGGAAAACTAGCTCTGGGGCCAACGTCCTGACTTTC. Protein: CASSGKTSSGANVLTF.

The V gene is TRBV2, the J gene TRBJ2-3; a possible D gene is TRBD2 (6 bases). V dropped 5 bases and J dropped 4 bases, with 10 bases sitting between them. This CDR3 is built from 13 residues. Per germline, CDR1 SNHLY and CDR2 FYNNEI. The CDR3: CASSQERADTQYF. CDR3 DNA: TGTGCCAGCAGTCAGGAGCGGGCAGATACGCAGTATTTT.

The chain carries TRBV7-3 and TRBJ1-1; the match to TRBD1 covers 7 bases. This CDR3 has 15 residues. CDR1 SGHTA and CDR2 FQGTGA come from the germline V gene. Trimming took 1 base from V and 5 from J; bases not matched to a gene: 7. The CDR3 DNA reads TGTGCCAGCAGCTTAATTAGGAGGGGGCTTACTGAAGCTTTCTTT. Protein: CASSLIRRGLTEAFF.

This clone has at least ten counts. The CDR3 coding sequence is TGTGCCAGCGGGGGGACTGAAGCTTTCTTT. Translated, it gives CASGGTEAFF. This chain uses TRBV2 with TRBJ1-1; a weak D match, TRBD1 (5 bases). V lost 8 bases and J 5 bases, leaving 6 bases between the germline ends. The CDR3 covers 10 residues. Germline V gives CDR1 SNHLY, CDR2 FYNNEI.

The chain uses TRBV2 and TRBJ2-5; 8 bases are shared with TRBD2. V lost 6 bases, J lost 1 base, and 7 bases stayed unmatched. The CDR3 runs 15 residues. Germline-derived CDR1 and CDR2 are SNHLY and FYNNEI. CDR3 DNA: TGTGCCAGCAGAGTGAGACTAGCGCGCCAAGAGACCCAGTACTTC. It specifies CASRVRLARQETQYF.

The chain has TRBV5-1 and TRBJ2-5, with D uncertain. This CDR3 comprises 13 residues. Germline V gene data show CDR1 as SGHRS and CDR2 as YFSETQ. The germline V and J ends were trimmed by 3 bases and 2 bases, with 8 bases remaining between them. The CDR3 nucleotides are TGCGCCAGCAGCTGGGCAGCTCAAGAGACCCAGTACTTC. Protein: CASSWAAQETQYF.

The gene calls are TRBV2 and TRBJ1-1; D is unclear. Germline loops: CDR1 SNHLY, CDR2 FYNNEI. The length of the CDR3 is 14 residues. The germline V and J ends were trimmed by 4 bases and 4 bases, with 13 bases remaining between them. The CDR3 nucleotides are TGTGCCAGCAGTGTTCTGGGAGGAGGCACTGAAGCTTTCTTT. Its protein product is CASSVLGGGTEAFF.

V is TRBV4-2 and J is TRBJ2-7; D call uncertain. Trimming stripped 2 bases from V and 2 bases from J, with 13 bases between. Per the germline V gene, CDR1 is LGHNA and CDR2 is YNFKEQ. The CDR3 is made up of 15 amino acids. This chain's CDR3 is CASSQHRSAAYEQYF. Here the CDR3 DNA reads TGTGCCAGCAGCCAACATCGAAGTGCAGCCTACGAGCAGTACTTC.

The gene calls are TRBV2 and TRBJ2-5; D perhaps matches TRBD1 (6 bases). Trimming stripped 5 bases from V and 5 bases from J, with 12 bases between. The CDR3 length is 13 residues. CDR1 SNHLY and CDR2 FYNNEI come from the germline V gene. CDR3 DNA sequence: TGTGCCAGCAGTACGGACAGAGGGGAGACCCAGTACTTC. Translation gives CASSTDRGETQYF.

V and J are TRBV30 and TRBJ1-5; D remains ambiguous. The length of the CDR3 is 13 residues. With 2 bases removed from V and 5 bases from J, the gap between germline ends came to 10 bases. The germline CDR1 and CDR2 sequences are GTSNPN and SVGIG (reference sequence). The CDR3 DNA reads as TGTGCCTGGAGTAGAGGTGATGATCAGCCCCAGCATTTT. Protein: CAWSRGDDQPQHF.

V and J are TRBV7-9 and TRBJ2-5, with TRBD2 matching over 11 bases. CDR3 size: 18 residues. CDR1 is SEHNR, CDR2 FQNEAQ, per germline (reference sequence). Losses at the gene ends were 1 base for V and 2 bases for J; bases not matched to a gene: 9. CDR3 region: CASSLVKTSGGYQETQYF. CDR3 in DNA: TGTGCCAGCAGCTTAGTCAAAACTAGCGGGGGCTATCAAGAGACCCAGTACTTC.

The V and J genes are TRBV5-1 and TRBJ2-5; possible D gene TRBD1, 6 bases. CDR1 and CDR2 from the germline V gene are SGHRS and YFSETQ. V dropped 7 bases and J dropped 1 base, with 11 bases sitting between them. This CDR3 is built from 13 residues. The CDR3 sequence is CASHRDLQETQYF. DNA of the CDR3: TGCGCCAGCCACAGGGACCTCCAAGAGACCCAGTACTTC.

The chain combines TRBV30 with TRBJ2-7; D is perhaps TRBD2 (6 bases). Trimming stripped 1 base from V and 7 bases from J, with 11 bases between. Germline CDR1 GTSNPN, CDR2 SVGIG (reference sequence). CDR3 length equals 12 residues. CDR3 residues: CAWSGGMGEQYF. In DNA, the CDR3 is TGTGCCTGGAGTGGCGGGATGGGGGAGCAGTACTTC.

The chain is built from TRBV6-6 and TRBJ1-2; tentative D call: TRBD1 (5 bases). V lost 6 bases and J 0 bases, leaving 14 bases between the germline ends. Germline CDR1 MNHNY, CDR2 SVGAGI (reference sequence). This CDR3 comprises 15 residues. Here the CDR3 DNA reads TGTGCCAGCAGGCAACTGACAGCTCCTAACTATGGCTACACCTTC. Translated: CASRQLTAPNYGYTF.

The chain recombines TRBV10-2 with TRBJ2-3, with TRBD2 as a possible D gene (5 bases). Looked up from germline, CDR1 is WSHSY and CDR2 is SAAADI. This CDR3 contains 14 residues. V lost 3 bases and J 1 base, leaving 8 bases between the germline ends. DNA of the CDR3: TGCGCCAGCAGTGATACGCGGGGCACAGATACGCAGTATTTT. Its translation is CASSDTRGTDTQYF.

This clone was seen a single time. The chain joins TRBV6-1 to TRBJ2-7, with a possible D match to TRBD2 (5 bases). Germline-derived CDR1 and CDR2 are MNHNS and SASEGT. The CDR3 covers 12 residues. V shed 3 bases and J shed 3 bases, with 6 bases lying between them. CDR3 sequence: CASSETNYEQYF. DNA of the CDR3: TGTGCCAGCAGTGAGACTAACTACGAGCAGTACTTC.

This clone was seen only a few times. The chain has TRBV2 and TRBJ2-1, with TRBD2 matching over 9 bases. Germline CDR1 reads SNHLY; CDR2 reads FYNNEI. With V trimmed by 8 bases and J by 10 bases, 12 bases remained unmatched. This CDR3 is 14 amino acids long. For the CDR3, the DNA is TGTGCCAGCTCCTCTAGCGGGACCAAAGGGGAGCAGTTCTTC. The encoded protein is CASSSSGTKGEQFF.

This chain links TRBV4-1 with TRBJ1-1; D may be TRBD1 (5 bases). The CDR3 runs 16 residues. Trimming took 0 bases from V and 4 from J, leaving 15 bases between them. Germline V gene data show CDR1 as MGHRA and CDR2 as YSYEKL. CDR3 sequence (DNA): TGCGCCAGCAGCCAAGAAGGTTTTGGGGCCGGCACTGAAGCTTTCTTT. Amino acid sequence: CASSQEGFGAGTEAFF.

The chain joins TRBV29-1 to TRBJ2-1, with D tentatively TRBD2 (6 bases). V was clipped by 4 bases and J by 8 bases, with 24 bases between them. Germline V gives CDR1 SQVTM, CDR2 ANQGSEA. The CDR3 spans 16 residues. CDR3 coding DNA: TGCAGCGTTGGGGAAATTTGGCGGGGCCCTTGGGATGAGCAGTTCTTC. Amino acid sequence: CSVGEIWRGPWDEQFF.